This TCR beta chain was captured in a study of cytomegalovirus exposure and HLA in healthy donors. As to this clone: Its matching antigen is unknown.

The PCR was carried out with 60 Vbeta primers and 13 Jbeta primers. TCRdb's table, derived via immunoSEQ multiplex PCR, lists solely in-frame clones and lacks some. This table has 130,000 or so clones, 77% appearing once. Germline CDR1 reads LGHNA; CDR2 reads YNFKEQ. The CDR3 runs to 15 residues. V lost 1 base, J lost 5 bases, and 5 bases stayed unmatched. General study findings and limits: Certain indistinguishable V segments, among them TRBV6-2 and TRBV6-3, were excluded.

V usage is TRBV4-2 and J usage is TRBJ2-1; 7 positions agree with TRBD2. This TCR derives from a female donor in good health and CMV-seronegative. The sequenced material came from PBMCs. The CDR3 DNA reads TGTGCCAGCAGCCAAGCCTCACTAGCGAACAATGAGCAGTTCTTC. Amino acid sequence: CASSQASLANNEQFF.